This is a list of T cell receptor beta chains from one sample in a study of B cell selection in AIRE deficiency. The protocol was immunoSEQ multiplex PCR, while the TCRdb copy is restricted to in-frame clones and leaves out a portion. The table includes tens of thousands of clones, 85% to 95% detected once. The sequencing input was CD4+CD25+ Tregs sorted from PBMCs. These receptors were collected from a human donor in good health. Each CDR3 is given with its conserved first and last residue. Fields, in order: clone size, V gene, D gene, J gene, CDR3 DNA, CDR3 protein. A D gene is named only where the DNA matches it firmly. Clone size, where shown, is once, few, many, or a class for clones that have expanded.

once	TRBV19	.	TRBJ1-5	TGTGCCAGTAGTATAGTCGGTCAGCCCCAGCATTTT	CASSIVGQPQHF
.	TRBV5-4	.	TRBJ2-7	TGTGCCAGCAGCTTGGCCCCAGGGAGCTCCTACGAGCAGTACTTC	CASSLAPGSSYEQYF
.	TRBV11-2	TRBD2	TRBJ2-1	TGTGCCAGCAGCTTAAGTAGCGGGAGTGTCGATGAGCAGTTCTTC	CASSLSSGSVDEQFF
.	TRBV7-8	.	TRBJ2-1	TGTGCCAGCAGCTTAAATGCCAATGAGCAGTTCTTC	CASSLNANEQFF
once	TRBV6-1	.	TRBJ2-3	TGTGCCAGCAGTGAGCGGGAATTTAGAGATACGCAGTATTTT	CASSEREFRDTQYF
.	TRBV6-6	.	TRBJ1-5	TGTGCCAGCAGTTACGCAGGCAATCAGCCCCAGCATTTT	CASSYAGNQPQHF
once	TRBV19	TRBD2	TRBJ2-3	TGTGCCAGTAGTATCCGACTAGCAGGTATAGGAGATACGCAGTATTTT	CASSIRLAGIGDTQYF
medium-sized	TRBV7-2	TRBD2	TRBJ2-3	TGTGCCAGCAGCCGCGGACTAGCGGGGGGTCTCCCCACAGATACGCAGTATTTT	CASSRGLAGGLPTDTQYF
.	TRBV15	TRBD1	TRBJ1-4	TGTGCCACCAGGAGGGACAGCCCTAATGAAAAACTGTTTTTT	CATRRDSPNEKLFF
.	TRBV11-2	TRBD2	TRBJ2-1	TGTGCCAGCGCCCGGTTGGGCGGGAGGATCGTCAATGAGCAGTTCTTC	CASARLGGRIVNEQFF
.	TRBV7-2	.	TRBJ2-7	TGTGCCAGCAGCTTAGTAGTGAAATTAACAGCCTCCTACGAGCAGTACTTC	CASSLVVKLTASYEQYF
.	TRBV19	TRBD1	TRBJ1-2	TGTGCCAGCGCCGACAGGGCCGGGGTTGGCTACACCTTC	CASADRAGVGYTF
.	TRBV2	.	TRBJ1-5	TGTGCCAGCAGTGAAGGGCAGGGCCGGCAGCCCCAGCATTTT	CASSEGQGRQPQHF
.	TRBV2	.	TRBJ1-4	TGTGCCAGCAGTGAAGCTGCCGGGGGCGGTTGGGAAAAACTGTTTTTT	CASSEAAGGGWEKLFF
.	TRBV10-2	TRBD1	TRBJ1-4	TGCGCCAGCACGGACAGGGGATGGAAACTGTTTTTT	CASTDRGWKLFF
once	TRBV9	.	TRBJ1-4	TGTGCCAGCAGCGTAGGCTTGGGCCTAAATGAAAAACTGTTTTTT	CASSVGLGLNEKLFF
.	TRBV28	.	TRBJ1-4	TGTGCCAGCAGTTTAGGACATAATGAAAAACTGTTTTTT	CASSLGHNEKLFF
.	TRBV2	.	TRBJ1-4	TGTGCCAGCAGTGGGACAGCAACTAATGAAAAACTGTTTTTT	CASSGTATNEKLFF
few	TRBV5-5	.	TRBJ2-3	TGTGCCAGCAGCTTGAGTGGCGGGATGAGGACAGATACGCAGTATTTT	CASSLSGGMRTDTQYF
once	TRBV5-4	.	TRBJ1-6	TGTGCCAGCAGCTTGCGGGGAGGCGGTTCACCCCTCCACTTT	CASSLRGGGSPLHF
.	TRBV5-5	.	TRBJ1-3	TGTGCCAGCAGGGAATCGGGAAACACCATATATTTT	CASRESGNTIYF
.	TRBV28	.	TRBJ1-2	TGTGCCAGCAACCCAGACCCTAGTAGGTTTTCTAACTATGGCTACACCTTC	CASNPDPSRFSNYGYTF
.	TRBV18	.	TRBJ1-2	TGTGCCAGCTCACCACCGGGACGCACAGTCTATGGCTACACCTTC	CASSPPGRTVYGYTF
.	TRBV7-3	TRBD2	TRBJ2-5	TGTGCCAGCAGCTTAGCGGGAGGGTGGCAAGAGACCCAGTACTTC	CASSLAGGWQETQYF
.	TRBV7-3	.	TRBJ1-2	TGTGCCAGCAGCTTAGGGCGTAACTATGGCTACACCTTC	CASSLGRNYGYTF
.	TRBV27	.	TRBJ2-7	TGTGCCAGCACTCTCCCCCGGGTTATCACCTACGAGCAGTACTTC	CASTLPRVITYEQYF
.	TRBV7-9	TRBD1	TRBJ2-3	TGTGCCAGCAGCCCCCTACGGGACAGGGAGTCAGATACGCAGTATTTT	CASSPLRDRESDTQYF
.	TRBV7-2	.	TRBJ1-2	TGTGCCAGCAGCTTAGATCCTCCGGTGTACTATGGCTACACCTTC	CASSLDPPVYYGYTF
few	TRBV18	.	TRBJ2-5	TGTGCCAGCTCGCCCCAAGAGACCCAGTACTTC	CASSPQETQYF
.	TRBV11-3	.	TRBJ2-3	TGTGCCAGCAGCTTTGGGGGGCAAGAAGATACGCAGTATTTT	CASSFGGQEDTQYF
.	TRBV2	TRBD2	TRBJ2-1	TGTGCCAGCAGGAGGGGGACTAGCGGGAGTTCCTTCTACAATGAGCAGTTCTTC	CASRRGTSGSSFYNEQFF
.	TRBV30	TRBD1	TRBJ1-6	TGTGCCAGCACAGGGGCTGGGGTCTCACCCCTCCACTTT	CASTGAGVSPLHF
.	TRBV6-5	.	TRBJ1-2	TGTGCCAGCAGTAATCAGGGGTCACGGGGCTATGGCTACACCTTC	CASSNQGSRGYGYTF
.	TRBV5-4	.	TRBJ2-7	TGTGCCAGCAGCCCCCTGGGGGACTCCTACGAGCAGTACTTC	CASSPLGDSYEQYF
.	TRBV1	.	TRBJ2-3	TGCACCAGCAGCTTCCGGGAAGAAACGAGCGGGGGGACCTCTAGCACAGATACGCAGTATTTT	CTSSFREETSGGTSSTDTQYF
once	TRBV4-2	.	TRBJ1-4	TGTGCCAGCAGCCAGTCGAGTCGAGCAACTAATGAAAAACTGTTTTTT	CASSQSSRATNEKLFF
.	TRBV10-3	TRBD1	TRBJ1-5	TGTGCCATCAGTGAAGGGGACAGGTATAGCAATCAGCCCCAGCATTTT	CAISEGDRYSNQPQHF
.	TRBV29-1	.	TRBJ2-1	TGCAGCGTGGGGGGAACATACAATGAGCAGTTCTTC	CSVGGTYNEQFF
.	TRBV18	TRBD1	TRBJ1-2	TGTGCCAGCTCACCATTCATACAGGGGGCCGATGACTATGGCTACACCTTC	CASSPFIQGADDYGYTF
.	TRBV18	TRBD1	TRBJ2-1	TGTGCCAGCTCAACGACAGGGCCGAGTTCCTACAATGAGCAGTTCTTC	CASSTTGPSSYNEQFF
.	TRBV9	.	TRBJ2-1	TGTGCCAGCAGCGTAGCGGCTAGGACGGATGAGCAGTTCTTC	CASSVAARTDEQFF
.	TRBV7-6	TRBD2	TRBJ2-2	TGTGCCAGCAGCCAATCCGTCCGGACTAGGCCCGGGGAGCTGTTTTTT	CASSQSVRTRPGELFF
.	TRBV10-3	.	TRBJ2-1	TGTGCCATCAGTGAGTCGGGGGGCGGGAGCTCCTACAATGAGCAGTTCTTC	CAISESGGGSSYNEQFF
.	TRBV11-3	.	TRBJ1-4	TGTGCCAGCAGCTTGGGCAGGGTCGAAGAAAAACTGTTTTTT	CASSLGRVEEKLFF
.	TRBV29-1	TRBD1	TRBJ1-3	TGCAGCGTGGCGGACAGGGGCAGGAGTGACACCATATATTTT	CSVADRGRSDTIYF
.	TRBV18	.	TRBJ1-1	TGTGCCAGCTCACCACCGGGGGGCCGCGGCACTGAAGCTTTCTTT	CASSPPGGRGTEAFF